Listed here is a single TCR beta chain. Its antigen is not yet known. Per-nucleotide qualities are absent, and no much larger clonotype sits a single base away. The library was obtained by the immunoSEQ multiplex PCR assay. The multiplex PCR relied on a mix of 60 forward primers for TCR Vbeta segments and 13 reverse primers for TCR Jbeta segments. The CDR3 region of rearranged TCR beta genes was amplified from genomic DNA by a multiplex PCR assay. The Illumina HiSeq System was used to sequence the amplified TCR beta libraries as 87-base-pair reads. As for the original processing: A later analysis counted about 80 million unique TCR beta chains across the 666 repertoires, and roughly 10 million of these chains were shared by at least two donors. Raw reads were error-corrected and collapsed into unique sequences with a nearest-neighbor algorithm that merged closely related sequences to remove PCR and sequencing errors. CDR3 sequences were aligned to IMGT reference sequences to assign V, D and J gene segments. For a sequence to be retained, a match of at least six nucleotides to both a V gene segment and a J gene segment was required. A rearrangement counted as productive if the CDR3 had no stop codons and remained in frame with V and J, and every other rearrangement counted as non-productive. CDR3 was defined by IMGT convention, running from the second conserved V-encoded cysteine to the conserved J-encoded phenylalanine. The earlier analysis of fewer than 750 of the donors excluded sequences that lacked an unambiguous match to a single V gene segment. An earlier analysis of several hundred of the donors called V segments functional above 56.7% productive rearrangements and segregating when the between-donor standard deviation exceeded 5%. A statistical classification framework was built to diagnose cytomegalovirus status from the catalog of TCR beta chain sequences. A later analysis assigned V and J genes by comparing TCR nucleotide sequences with IMGT/GENE-DB human TR gene sequences. The TCRdist pipeline was used in a later analysis to assign CDR3 sequences and most-parsimonious VDJ recombination scenarios. In a later analysis, each TCR beta chain was defined by its CDR3 amino acid sequence together with its V-gene family, and reads without a unique V-gene family were excluded. As a way to deal with suspected cross-contamination and a sequencing artifact, a later analysis dropped 640 or so nucleotide sequences that were highly shared and had low generation probability. In a later analysis, a clonal expansion index was calculated for each public chain from normalized within-repertoire ranks of inferred template counts. In a later analysis, generation probabilities were computed using a VDJ recombination model fitted to out-of-frame rearrangements, and the results were checked against IGoR. Hypergeometric tests were used in a later analysis to score TCR-TCR, TCR-HLA and TCR-CMV co-occurrence, with a repertoire-size bias correction applied to the TCR pairs. False discovery rates were estimated in a later analysis by permuting HLA or CMV assignments 20 times. In a later analysis, co-occurring TCRs were grouped using DBSCAN, and TCRdist sequence similarity was added for clustering within HLA-allele-positive subsets. Repertoires with fewer than 30,000 or more than 120,000 public chains were left out of co-occurrence clustering, as were a handful of repertoires with anomalous nucleotide sharing. Drawn from immuneACCESS, this table holds only the in-frame rearrangements with V and J called that TCRdb kept. Clones are partly lost; checked studies trace under half to an unresolved V gene and leave the rest unexplained. For V, J and clone size, that table is used; D and trimming come from the DNA. The sample has some 110,000 clones on record, about 79% of them singletons. In total, the top ten clones hold about 2% of the sample.

The cohort comprised 670 or so healthy bone marrow donors. At the time of sampling, all cohort members were nominally healthy, though unrecorded immune exposures were likely present. The donor tested CMV seronegative, placing the donor among the 352 seronegative members of the cohort. Every donor gave a peripheral blood sample, and the peripheral blood mononuclear cells from that sample were used for TCR beta sequencing. Genomic DNA was extracted from the blood cell samples with the Qiagen DNeasy Blood Extraction Kit. The CDR3 runs 14 amino acids, cysteine and phenylalanine included. CDR3 DNA only is kept here, 42 bases in frame from base 1. Trimming costs V 0 bases and J 5 bases, and their ends lie 10 bases apart. CDR1 and CDR2, per the germline V gene, are MGHRA and YSYEKL. This record comes from a study of cytomegalovirus exposure and HLA in healthy donors (dated by TCRdb to the late 2010s). At the level of the whole study: An earlier analysis of roughly 610 of the donors reported approximately 300 Gb of sequence data and 95 million to 140 million unique TCR beta sequences obtained from roughly 170 million T cells. In an earlier analysis of 550 to 700 of the donors, high-throughput TCR beta sequencing was used to judge whether each TCR beta V gene segment behaved as functional or pseudogenic. Every repertoire in the discovery cohort had been generated on one and the same sequencing platform. The number of typed donors differed by locus: 629-630 for A, B, C, DRB1 and DQB1; 500 to 550 for DQA1; 606 for DPA1; and approximately 450 for DPB1. Among about 360 genotyped donors of the cohort, an average of about 240,000 unique TCR beta nucleotide sequences were sequenced per donor, around a sixth of them non-productive. The later analysis used no new phenotypic data to find candidate immune exposures, relying instead on TCR beta sequences and their occurrence across donors. Because of strong linkage in the cohort, 4 to 6 DR-DQ haplotypes were treated as single units for association and clustering. The T cell repertoires of roughly 660 subjects were profiled by immunosequencing and related to cytomegalovirus serostatus. The study aimed to test whether cataloging public T cell receptors could reveal signatures of past pathogen exposure. In a later analysis, previously published TCR beta repertoires from 670 or so donors were re-analyzed and high-resolution HLA genotyping was added so that TCR occurrence patterns could be studied. Donor age, sex, ethnicity and CMV serostatus were compiled alongside the repertoire data. Besides the first cohort of approximately 710 subjects, a separate validation cohort made up of some 110 different subjects was used. An early release that covered several hundred HLA-typed donors contained approximately 300 gigabases of sequencing data and tens of millions of unique TCR sequences. Genome-wide SNP genotypes for about 65% of the 666 donors were used in a later genetic analysis, which treated that subset as a discovery cohort. To predict cytomegalovirus infection status, the study brought together high-throughput TCR immunosequencing, statistical association of individual TCRs with disease status, and machine learning. The genetic ancestry cluster associated with self-reported Caucasian donors included 80% to 90% of the approximately 430 genotyped donors. Both class I and class II loci were covered by HLA typing, at four-digit resolution. Results and caveats for the whole study, not just this receptor: In vitro tests confirmed that a few of the cytomegalovirus-associated TCR beta chains recognize cytomegalovirus antigens. Because some donors lacked HLA typing at each locus, the association tests relied only on the typed subset. Broadly in line with IMGT annotations, most TCR beta V segments showed up in productive rearrangements about 87% or about 30% of the time in an earlier analysis of approximately 600 of the donors. The classifier was reported to diagnose cytomegalovirus status with high specificity and sensitivity in both the original cohort and the validation cohort. The study listed around 160 TCR beta chains as associated with cytomegalovirus. Sequencing depth was assumed to be roughly uniform across donors in the presence/absence analyses, though that assumption may not hold. In a later analysis, HLA-associated TCR beta chains were found to be more clonally expanded and to have lower generation probabilities than equally common non-associated chains. While some public TCRs were present in many individuals, most TCR sequences turned up only very rarely across donors. According to a later analysis, TCR association rates differed among HLA loci, with DRB1 alleles showing the most associated TCRs and HLA-C alleles showing the fewest. According to a later analysis, most CMV-associated TCR beta chains appeared to be HLA-restricted, and the HLA associations seemed to be driven largely by CMV exposure. The authors suggested that the approach could potentially be extended to other disease states and immunological phenotypes. When HLA alleles, especially DR and DQ, strongly co-occurred, attributing TCR associations to individual alleles was difficult. A group of highly shared sequence variants was considered likely to be a technical artifact of the sequencing pipeline. Immune exposure information for the cohort was limited to CMV serostatus. A further reported finding was that TCR beta sequences accurately predicted the HLA-A and HLA-B alleles for most subjects in the first cohort. In a later analysis, 16,951 TCR beta sequences were associated with specific HLA alleles at a false discovery rate of 0.05. A later genetic analysis associated a missense DCLRE1C variant with V-gene and J-gene trimming of TCR beta chains, and an independent cohort replicated the association. The earlier analysis of about 600 of the donors excluded 15 to 20 rarely observed V segments, including chromosome 9 orphons, because counts were too low. Because the 87-base-pair reads could not distinguish some IMGT-functional V segments, including TRBV6-2 and TRBV6-3, those segments were excluded. Correlated functional status among segregating V segments might reflect linkage disequilibrium, but an unknown experimental factor could not be ruled out. The cohort was sequenced for TCR beta chains only, and without alpha or paired-chain data the features that could be detected were limited. According to a later genetic analysis, donors in an Asian-associated ancestry cluster had fewer N-insertions in productive TCRs than the approximately 690-donor mean. A later analysis reported that several top co-occurrence clusters appeared linked to parvovirus B19, influenza, CMV and Epstein-Barr virus.

The sequence derives from a man in his fifties or sixties in good health and CMV-seronegative. The chain couples TRBV4-1 to TRBJ1-2; confidence is insufficient to name the D gene. Sequences were obtained from PBMCs. The CDR3 sequence is CASSQDRGGYGYTF. In nucleotides, the sequence is TGCGCCAGCAGCCAAGACCGGGGTGGGTATGGCTACACCTTC.